Below, 16 T cell receptor beta chains from the same sample are listed, as sequenced in a study of PD-1 blockade in classical Hodgkin lymphoma. The time point here: cycle 4 day 1 (C4D1), after about 6 weeks of nivolumab. No patient escaped relapse after autologous stem cell transplantation, and brentuximab vedotin exposure varied. PBMCs, once thawed, yielded CD8+ T cells isolated by magnetic negative selection. Assay: immunoSEQ multiplex PCR; the TCRdb copy retains only in-frame clones and omits some. The sample has under 9,000 clones; roughly 80% are singletons. The sample in question was CD8+ T cells from blood, obtained before the fourth cycle of nivolumab. These receptors all stem from a human donor with classical Hodgkin lymphoma.

This chain links TRBV13 with TRBJ2-1; 13 bases are a match to TRBD2. Trimming took 5 bases from V and 0 from J; bases not matched to a gene: 10. Germline V gene data show CDR1 as PRHDT and CDR2 as FYEKMQ (reference sequence). There are 19 residues in the CDR3. The CDR3 protein is CASSVELAGGPGSYNEQFF. CDR3 nucleotide sequence: TGTGCCAGCAGCGTCGAACTAGCGGGGGGGCCCGGCTCCTACAATGAGCAGTTCTTC.

V gene TRBV4-1 combines with J gene TRBJ1-1; no reliable D call. Looked up from germline, CDR1 is MGHRA and CDR2 is YSYEKL. V gave up 4 bases and J gave up 3 bases, with 15 bases separating them. The CDR3 covers 15 residues. The CDR3 DNA follows: TGCGCCAGCAGCCCCCGAGTAGCTTTAGACACTGAAGCTTTCTTT. It translates to CASSPRVALDTEAFF.

The chain has TRBV9 and TRBJ2-5, with 8 bases lining up with TRBD1. CDR3 length: 15 residues. Germline-derived CDR1 and CDR2 are SGDLS and YYNGEE. V shed 3 bases and J 1 base; nucleotides not matched to a gene: 5. The CDR3: CASSASDRAQETQYF. CDR3 DNA sequence: TGTGCCAGCAGCGCCTCGGACAGGGCCCAAGAGACCCAGTACTTC.

The chain combines TRBV7-9 with TRBJ1-1; D is uncertain. Trimming left V 4 bases short and J 6 bases short, with 9 bases between. This CDR3 has 12 residues. CDR1 and CDR2 (germline): SEHNR, FQNEAQ (reference sequence). CDR3 amino acids: CASSSGVAEAFF. The CDR3 DNA reads TGTGCCAGCAGCTCTGGGGTGGCTGAAGCTTTCTTT. Drawing the rest from reference TRBV7-9 and TRBJ1-1, the complete variable domain is DTGVSQNPRHKITKRGQNVTFRCDPISEHNRLYWYRQTLGQGPEFLTYFQNEAQLEKSRLLSDRFSAERPKGSFSTLEIQRTEQGDSAMYLCASSSGVAEAFFGQGTRLTVV.

The chain uses TRBV30 and TRBJ2-3; 15 bases align to TRBD2. V dropped 4 bases and J dropped 4; count of bases not matched to a gene: 9. Germline values: CDR1 GTSNPN, CDR2 SVGIG (reference sequence). The CDR3 contains 17 residues. The CDR3 spells CAWNLLGTSGGPDTQYF. In nucleotides, the CDR3 is TGTGCCTGGAATCTATTAGGGACTAGCGGGGGGCCAGATACGCAGTATTTT.

The rearrangement links TRBV6-1 to TRBJ1-5; D call uncertain. Between the trimmed V and J ends, which lost 4 bases and 2 bases, there was a span of 9 bases. The length of the CDR3 is 14 residues. The germline V gene has CDR1 MNHNS and CDR2 SASEGT. In DNA form, the CDR3 reads TGTGCCAGCAGTGCCCCCGTTGGCAATCAGCCCCAGCATTTT. Translated, it gives CASSAPVGNQPQHF.

The chain is built from TRBV7-8 and TRBJ2-7, with 7 bases fitting TRBD1. V gave up 3 bases and J gave up 1 base; unmatched junction bases: 9. The CDR3 loop spans 16 amino acids. Germline V gives CDR1 SGHVS, CDR2 FQNEAQ. CDR3 DNA: TGTGCCAGCAGCTTTAGTGCTCGGGACAGATCCTACGAGCAGTACTTC. It encodes CASSFSARDRSYEQYF.

CDR3 in amino acids: CASSQPGQAPYEQYF. The CDR3 DNA reads TGTGCCAGCAGCCAACCCGGACAGGCCCCTTACGAGCAGTACTTC. V gene TRBV7-9 combines with J gene TRBJ2-5, with 7 bases that match TRBD1. The closer fit of TRBJ2-7 to the DNA end suggests the J call may be wrong. This CDR3 spans 15 amino acids. Germline V gene lookup returns CDR1 SEHNR and CDR2 FQNEAQ (reference sequence).

The rearrangement uses TRBV7-8 and TRBJ2-2; 13 nucleotides agree with TRBD2. Per germline, CDR1 SGHVS and CDR2 FQNEAQ. This CDR3 has 16 residues. Unmatched junction bases numbered 6, after V lost 5 bases and J lost 6 bases. CDR3 nucleotides: TGTGCCAGCAGCCCCACTAGCGGGGGGGCCTCCGGGGAGCTGTTTTTT. This gives the protein CASSPTSGGASGELFF.

This chain connects TRBV5-1 to TRBJ1-4; no reliable D call. The germline V gene encodes CDR1 SGHRS and CDR2 YFSETQ. V shed 2 bases and J shed 0 bases, with 14 bases lying between them. CDR3 length equals 17 residues. The CDR3 DNA is TGCGCCAGCAGCTTTTCCCCCACTTCAACAACTAATGAAAAACTGTTTTTT. Protein product: CASSFSPTSTTNEKLFF.

The rearrangement links TRBV7-6 to TRBJ1-1, with 11 positions matching TRBD1. This CDR3 comprises 14 residues. Looked up from germline, CDR1 is SGHVS and CDR2 is FNYEAQ. J lost 5 bases, V lost 5 bases, and 4 bases had no gene match. This chain's CDR3 is CASSAGTGGTEAFF. CDR3 nucleotide sequence: TGTGCCAGCAGCGCCGGGACAGGGGGGACTGAAGCTTTCTTT.

The chain carries TRBV6-4 and TRBJ2-5; 8 bases match TRBD2. The germline V gene has CDR1 MRHNA and CDR2 SNTAGT. The CDR3 has 15 amino acids. V trimming: 4 bases; J trimming: 4 bases; junction bases outside the gene matches: 8. CDR3 sequence: CASSVAGGAVETQYF. Here the CDR3 DNA reads TGTGCCAGCAGTGTGGCCGGGGGGGCCGTAGAGACCCAGTACTTC.

The chain employs TRBV30 and TRBJ2-1; 14 nucleotides match TRBD2. CDR3 size: 14 residues. Germline V gene data show CDR1 as GTSNPN and CDR2 as SVGIG (reference sequence). J was trimmed by 14 bases and V by 4 bases; bases with no gene match: 10. This CDR3 is CAWMGLAGETSEFF. CDR3 bases: TGTGCCTGGATGGGACTAGCGGGGGAGACGAGCGAGTTCTTC.

This clone was seen just once. Here the CDR3 DNA reads TGTGCCAGCAGTTGGGGGGCTCCCCTCTACGAGCAGTACTTC. It specifies CASSWGAPLYEQYF. V and J are TRBV28 and TRBJ2-7; D may correspond to TRBD1 or TRBD2 (6 bases each). Looked up from germline, CDR1 is MDHEN and CDR2 is SYDVKM. Trimming left V 4 bases short and J 3 bases short, with 13 bases between. This CDR3 comprises 14 residues.

The V and J genes are TRBV27 and TRBJ2-7; D perhaps matches TRBD2 (5 bases). Germline CDR1 reads MNHEY; CDR2 reads SMNVEV (reference sequence). This CDR3 has 13 amino acids. Trimming left V 7 bases short and J 0 bases short, with 10 bases between. The CDR3 DNA sequence: TGTGCCAGCATCGGGAAATACTCCTACGAGCAGTACTTC. Protein: CASIGKYSYEQYF.

The rearrangement uses TRBV5-3 and TRBJ2-7; 7 bases match TRBD1. TRBV5-3 is placed among ORFs of uncertain function. This CDR3 spans 16 amino acids. The V segment lost 3 bases and the J segment 1 base; nucleotides outside the gene matches: 10. The CDR3 reads CARSSFIGTASYEQYF. The CDR3 nucleotides are TGTGCCAGAAGCTCTTTTATAGGGACAGCATCCTACGAGCAGTACTTC.